The 11 T cell receptor beta chains listed next were all sequenced from one sample in a study of OX40 agonist ivuxolimab in advanced cancers. The data were produced by immunoSEQ multiplex PCR, yet TCRdb's version contains in-frame clones alone and is incomplete. The sample lists 75,000 to 100,000 clones, approximately 86% occurring once. The source was CD4+ or CD8+ T cells sorted from blood, collected in a trial of the OX40 agonist ivuxolimab. Receptors were obtained from an adult with an advanced solid tumor such as melanoma, head and neck, liver or kidney cancer.

The CDR3 DNA is TGCAGCGTGGGGGACGGAGGGCAGCCCCAGCATTTT. Its translation is CSVGDGGQPQHF. The V and J genes are TRBV29-1 and TRBJ1-5; perhaps TRBD1 as D (5 bases). The length of the CDR3 is 12 residues. Trimming cost V 6 bases and J 7 bases, with 13 bases left between them. Germline-derived CDR1 and CDR2 are SQVTM and ANQGSEA.

This clone was seen a single time. The chain carries TRBV7-3 and TRBJ2-7; TRBD2 might be the D (6 bases). Germline V lookup: CDR1 SGHTA, CDR2 FQGTGA. CDR3 length: 15 amino acids. Trimming took off 5 bases at V and 0 bases at J, with 14 bases between the two ends. The CDR3 reads CASSAQPGSSYEQYF. The CDR3, as DNA: TGTGCCAGCAGCGCCCAACCCGGGAGCTCCTACGAGCAGTACTTC.

The V gene is TRBV10-2, the J gene TRBJ2-5; 9 positions agree with TRBD2. Germline CDR1 and CDR2: WSHSY and SAAADI. J gave up 5 bases and V 5 bases, and 6 bases lay outside the gene matches. This CDR3 has 14 amino acids. The CDR3 loop is CASSPGLASETQYF. As DNA, the CDR3 is TGCGCCAGCAGTCCCGGACTAGCGAGTGAGACCCAGTACTTC.

This clone appeared once. V is TRBV4-1 and J is TRBJ2-7; D perhaps matches TRBD1 (6 bases). From germline, CDR1 is MGHRA and CDR2 YSYEKL. The CDR3 length is 13 residues. The V end was cut by 4 bases, the J end by 4 bases, with 11 bases between. As DNA, the CDR3 is TGCGCCAGCAGCCTCTCCGACAGGTACGAGCAGTACTTC. Its protein product is CASSLSDRYEQYF.

The chain is built from TRBV5-1 and TRBJ2-3; 9 bases are a match to TRBD1. The CDR3 contains 13 residues. Germline trimming cut 4 bases from V and 6 bases from J; bases unmatched to any gene: 3. Germline lookup yields CDR1 SGHRS and CDR2 YFSETQ. CDR3 amino acids: CASSPGQGDTQYF. The CDR3 DNA follows: TGCGCCAGCAGCCCCGGACAGGGGGATACGCAGTATTTT.

The gene calls are TRBV18 and TRBJ2-7; 9 bases fit TRBD2. CDR3 length: 17 amino acids. Trimming cost V 6 bases and J 2 bases; bases outside gene matches: 14. In germline, CDR1 is KGHSH, CDR2 LQKENI. CDR3 loop: CASSPGSPGLAPYEQYF. The CDR3, as DNA: TGTGCCAGCTCCCCCGGAAGCCCGGGACTAGCCCCCTACGAGCAGTACTTC.

DNA of the CDR3: TGCGCCAGCAGCTCAAAAACAGGGGGCGACGAGCAGTACTTC. This sequence encodes CASSSKTGGDEQYF. The gene calls are TRBV5-1 and TRBJ2-7; TRBD1 matches at 9 bases. Germline V gene lookup returns CDR1 SGHRS and CDR2 YFSETQ. V lost 3 bases and J lost 5; bases outside the gene matches: 6. This CDR3 is 14 amino acids long. The entire variable domain, with the rest obtained from reference TRBV5-1 and TRBJ2-7, is as follows: KAGVTQTPRYLIKTRGQQVTLSCSPISGHRSVSWYQQTPGQGLQFLFEYFSETQRNKGNFPGRFSGRQFSNSRSEMNVSTLELGDSALYLCASSSKTGGDEQYFGPGTRLTVT.

J is TRBJ1-2 and V is TRBV7-2; maybe TRBD1 (6 bases). In germline, CDR1 is SGHTA, CDR2 FQGNSA. V lost 3 bases to trimming and J lost 0 bases, with 11 bases between them. The CDR3 is 15 amino acids. CDR3 sequence: CASSFQGRTNYGYTF. DNA for the CDR3: TGTGCCAGCAGCTTTCAGGGGCGGACTAACTATGGCTACACCTTC.

This clone was recorded a few times. The genes are TRBV7-2 and TRBJ1-2; a weak D match, TRBD1 (6 bases). In germline, CDR1 is SGHTA, CDR2 FQGNSA. The CDR3 has 14 amino acids. Trimming took 1 base from V and 7 from J, leaving 13 bases between them. CDR3 DNA sequence: TGTGCCAGCAGCTTAGATTTTGGCAGGGGTGGCTACACCTTC. The encoded protein is CASSLDFGRGGYTF.

This clone showed up just once. The chain recombines TRBV7-8 with TRBJ1-1; the D gene is possibly TRBD1 (6 bases). CDR3 length: 16 residues. Trimming removed 5 bases at V and 6 bases at J, with 22 bases between. CDR1 and CDR2 (germline): SGHVS, FQNEAQ. CDR3 bases: TGTGCCAGCAGCGTAGGCGGATTGGGGGCGAAGTCTGAAGCTTTCTTT. This codes for CASSVGGLGAKSEAFF.

The V gene is TRBV6-1, the J gene TRBJ2-7; 8 positions match TRBD1. There are 13 residues in the CDR3. CDR1 is MNHNS and CDR2 is SASEGT in the germline V gene. The V segment lost 5 bases and the J segment 2 bases; nucleotides outside the gene matches: 2. Here the CDR3 DNA reads TGTGCCAGCAGTAGACAGGGGCCCTACGAGCAGTACTTC. Its protein product is CASSRQGPYEQYF.